These T cell receptor beta chains were read from a single sample in a study of T cell responses to AZD1222 COVID-19 vaccine. The assay was immunoSEQ multiplex PCR, and TCRdb's table has in-frame clones only and misses some. In the table there are under 150,000 clones, approximately 90% of which are singletons. This specimen was peripheral blood, taken on day 0 of AZD1222 vaccination. Receptors were obtained from an adult in good health. The CDR3 runs from the conserved cysteine through the conserved F or W. D genes are given only for firm matches. Expanded clones get a size class; other rows say once, few or many, or leave the size out.

>.|.|TRBV2|TRBJ1-5
CASQPSADRGWPQHF
TGTGCCAGCCAACCGTCGGCGGACCGTGGTTGGCCCCAGCATTTT
>.|.|TRBV7-2|TRBJ2-3
CASSLVAGSTDTQYF
TGTGCCAGCAGCTTAGTGGCAGGGAGCACAGATACGCAGTATTTT
>.|.|TRBV5-1|TRBJ2-3
CASSLWGEDTQYF
TGCGCCAGCAGCTTGTGGGGGGAGGATACGCAGTATTTT
>.|.|TRBV28|TRBJ2-2
CASSFRRAAGTGELFF
TGTGCCAGCAGTTTTCGTAGGGCCGCGGGCACCGGGGAGCTGTTTTTT
>.|TRBD2|TRBV6-1|TRBJ2-7
CASSEEGLAGYEQYF
TGTGCCAGCAGTGAGGAGGGACTAGCGGGTTACGAGCAGTACTTC
>.|.|TRBV5-5|TRBJ1-2
CASSLQGVYGYTF
TGTGCCAGCAGCCTACAGGGTGTCTATGGCTACACCTTC
>.|.|TRBV5-1|TRBJ2-7
CASSPGGQRLIDF
TGCGCCAGCAGCCCCGGAGGACAGCGCTTGATAGACTTC
>.|.|TRBV29-1|TRBJ2-2
CSVDGPSTGELFF
TGCAGCGTTGACGGACCCTCCACCGGGGAGCTGTTTTTT
>.|TRBD1|TRBV15|TRBJ2-3
CATSSHPDRRNTQYF
TGTGCCACCAGCAGTCATCCGGACAGGAGGAATACGCAGTATTTT
>.|TRBD2|TRBV30|TRBJ2-1
CAWRQLAGGALLFF
TGTGCCTGGAGGCAATTAGCGGGAGGCGCCCTCCTGTTCTTC
>.|.|TRBV5-1|TRBJ1-2
CASSLEAAYGYTF
TGCGCCAGCAGCTTGGAGGCAGCATATGGCTACACCTTC
>.|TRBD1|TRBV18|TRBJ2-7
CASSPPGQGGHEQYF
TGTGCCAGCTCACCACCGGGACAGGGGGGTCACGAGCAGTACTTC
>.|.|TRBV28|TRBJ1-5
CASRAGYQPQHF
TGTGCCAGCAGGGCCGGGTATCAGCCCCAGCATTTT
>.|.|TRBV30|TRBJ2-3
CAWQSGDTQYF
TGTGCCTGGCAATCCGGGGATACGCAGTATTTT
>.|TRBD1|TRBV7-9|TRBJ2-1
CSSTRGTGVNNEQFF
TGTTCCAGCACCCGAGGGACAGGAGTTAACAATGAGCAGTTCTTC
>.|.|TRBV9|TRBJ1-1
CASSQGAHMNTEAFF
TGTGCCAGCAGCCAGGGTGCGCACATGAACACTGAAGCTTTCTTT
>.|.|TRBV7-8|TRBJ1-3
CASSLGAQNPGNTIYF
TGTGCCAGCAGCTTAGGGGCCCAAAATCCCGGAAACACCATATATTTT
>.|.|TRBV28|TRBJ1-6
CASSLPPDRNSPLHF
TGTGCCAGCAGTTTACCTCCAGACAGGAATTCACCCCTCCACTTT
>.|.|TRBV2|TRBJ2-2
CASNFADTGELFF
TGTGCCAGCAATTTCGCGGACACCGGGGAGCTGTTTTTT
>.|TRBD1|TRBV2|TRBJ2-7
CASTPGQLSYEQYF
TGTGCCAGCACCCCGGGACAGCTATCCTACGAGCAGTACTTC
>.|TRBD1|TRBV18|TRBJ2-7
CASFPGTGTYEQYF
TGTGCCAGCTTCCCAGGGACAGGGACCTACGAGCAGTACTTC
>.|.|TRBV28|TRBJ1-2
CASSKTFSPPGYTF
TGTGCCAGCAGCAAGACTTTTAGTCCGCCCGGCTACACCTTC
>.|TRBD2|TRBV29-1|TRBJ2-5
CSAGGARWETQYF
TGCAGCGCCGGGGGGGCCCGCTGGGAGACCCAGTACTTC
>.|TRBD1|TRBV18|TRBJ1-3
CASSRQGTSGNTIYF
TGTGCCAGCTCACGACAGGGGACCTCTGGAAACACCATATATTTT
>.|TRBD1|TRBV19|TRBJ1-2
CASSRGTASYGYTF
TGTGCCAGTAGTCGCGGGACAGCCTCCTATGGCTACACCTTC
>.|.|TRBV7-2|TRBJ1-2
CASSPDTGANYGYTF
TGTGCCAGCAGCCCCGACACGGGGGCTAACTATGGCTACACCTTC
>.|.|TRBV14|TRBJ1-2
CASSQDILVVGGRYGYTF
TGTGCCAGCAGCCAAGATATACTCGTAGTCGGGGGCCGTTATGGCTACACCTTC
>.|.|TRBV27|TRBJ2-3
CASSFRPTDTQYF
TGTGCCAGCAGTTTCCGTCCTACAGATACGCAGTATTTT
>.|.|TRBV9|TRBJ2-1
CASSPRWGEKYNEQFF
TGTGCCAGCAGCCCCCGGTGGGGGGAGAAGTACAATGAGCAGTTCTTC
>.|.|TRBV23-1|TRBJ1-2
CASVEVNYGYTF
TGCGCCAGCGTGGAGGTTAACTATGGCTACACCTTC
>.|TRBD1|TRBV14|TRBJ2-4
CASSQDGTGGLAKNIQYF
TGTGCCAGCAGCCAAGACGGGACAGGGGGGCTAGCCAAAAACATTCAGTACTTC
>once|.|TRBV28|TRBJ2-1
CANKGGPYNEQFF
TGTGCAAATAAGGGGGGACCTTACAATGAGCAGTTCTTC
>once|.|TRBV7-9|TRBJ2-5
CASSLATGETQYF
TGTGCCAGCAGCTTAGCTACGGGGGAGACCCAGTACTTC
>.|.|TRBV4-1|TRBJ2-4
CASRAKNIQYF
TGCGCCAGCCGGGCCAAAAACATTCAGTACTTC
>.|.|TRBV21-1|TRBJ2-7
CASSKGRVPYYEQYF
TGTGCCAGCAGCAAAGGCCGGGTACCCTACTACGAGCAGTACTTC
>.|.|TRBV28|TRBJ1-1
CASTSGTEAFF
TGTGCCAGCACCTCCGGCACTGAAGCTTTCTTT
>few|.|TRBV5-1|TRBJ1-1
CASSLSLGPVPEAFF
TGCGCCAGCAGCTTGTCCCTAGGGCCCGTACCTGAAGCTTTCTTT
>.|.|TRBV24-1|TRBJ1-1
CATSDGINTEAFF
TGTGCCACCAGTGATGGGATAAACACTGAAGCTTTCTTT
>.|.|TRBV15|TRBJ2-3
CATSPRDHTDTQYF
TGTGCCACCAGCCCCCGGGACCACACAGATACGCAGTATTTT
>.|.|TRBV5-1|TRBJ1-4
CASSSGPGGEEKLFF
TGCGCCAGCAGCTCGGGCCCTGGGGGAGAGGAAAAACTGTTTTTT
>.|.|TRBV16|TRBJ1-5
CASSQSAGNQPQHF
TGTGCCAGCAGCCAATCGGCGGGGAATCAGCCCCAGCATTTT
>.|.|TRBV20-1|TRBJ2-3
CSASAARGPPDTQYF
TGCAGTGCTAGTGCGGCGAGGGGACCCCCAGATACGCAGTATTTT
>.|.|TRBV15|TRBJ2-1
CATSRDRPGANEQFF
TGTGCCACCAGCAGAGATCGCCCGGGGGCGAATGAGCAGTTCTTC
>few|.|TRBV5-4|TRBJ2-3
CASSPESQGPLQDTQYF
TGTGCCAGCAGCCCGGAGTCGCAGGGGCCGCTTCAAGATACGCAGTATTTT
>.|TRBD1|TRBV6-6|TRBJ1-4
CASSRGQGLSKKLFF
TGTGCCAGCAGTCGCGGACAGGGTTTAAGTAAAAAACTGTTTTTT
>few|TRBD1|TRBV5-1|TRBJ1-6
CASSLGQGDSPLHF
TGCGCCAGCAGCTTGGGACAGGGAGATTCACCCCTCCACTTT
>.|TRBD1|TRBV5-1|TRBJ2-5
CASSRLTGGSETQYF
TGCGCCAGCAGCCGTCTGACAGGGGGCTCGGAGACCCAGTACTTC
>.|TRBD1|TRBV7-9|TRBJ2-7
CASSHSPSTGTYEQYF
TGTGCCAGCAGCCATAGCCCCTCGACAGGGACCTACGAGCAGTACTTC
>.|.|TRBV27|TRBJ1-5
CASKPGTRGNQPQHF
TGTGCCAGCAAACCCGGGACAAGGGGGAATCAGCCCCAGCATTTT
>once|.|TRBV28|TRBJ1-1
CASRTDRKVTEAFF
TGTGCCAGCAGAACAGACAGGAAGGTCACTGAAGCTTTCTTT
>.|.|TRBV7-3|TRBJ2-2
CASSRNRAGELFF
TGTGCCAGCAGCCGCAACAGGGCCGGGGAGCTGTTTTTT